This passage covers 6 T cell receptor beta chains from one sample sequenced in a study of control samples from healthy donors and cancer patients. The method was immunoSEQ multiplex PCR; TCRdb's version includes in-frame clones alone and lacks a portion of them. The sample consists of about 150,000 clones, 80% to 95% of them appearing once. The sample comprised blood. These receptors all stem from a woman younger than 45 in good health.

This chain connects TRBV9 to TRBJ2-1, with TRBD2 identical over 8 bases. Germline loops: CDR1 SGDLS, CDR2 YYNGEE. The V and J ends lost 0 bases and 4 bases, in that order; junction bases with no gene match: 9. The CDR3 loop spans 17 amino acids. In DNA, the CDR3 is TGTGCCAGCAGCGTAGGGGTTTCGGTAGCGGGGTACAATGAGCAGTTCTTC. Translating gives CASSVGVSVAGYNEQFF.

This clone has only a few counts. The chain recombines TRBV7-6 with TRBJ1-6; D is unresolved. Germline CDR1 SGHVS, CDR2 FNYEAQ. The CDR3 is 13 amino acids. V lost 1 base, J lost 10 bases, and 8 bases lay in between. CDR3 sequence: CASSLELGSPLHF. In nucleotides, the CDR3 is TGTGCCAGCAGCTTAGAGCTGGGGTCACCCCTCCACTTT.

The chain uses TRBV12-3 or TRBV12-4 and TRBJ2-2; the D is unclear. The CDR3 has 12 amino acids. V lost 3 bases to trimming and J lost 4 bases, with 3 bases between them. The CDR3 nucleotides are TGTGCCAGCAGTTTTGGCACCGGGGAGCTGTTTTTT. Translation: CASSFGTGELFF.

The gene calls are TRBV14 and TRBJ2-5, with 12 bases fitting TRBD2. The trim removed 5 bases at V and 5 bases at J, leaving 9 bases unmatched. The CDR3 runs 16 residues. Germline lookup yields CDR1 SGHDN and CDR2 FVKESK. CDR3 protein: CASSLRTSGKWETQYF. CDR3 sequence (DNA): TGTGCCAGCAGCTTGAGGACTAGCGGGAAGTGGGAGACCCAGTACTTC.

This clone was counted between two and nine times. The chain has TRBV5-1 and TRBJ1-2; TRBD1 aligns across 11 bases. After removal of 4 bases from V and 8 bases from J, the junction contained 7 bases not matched to a gene. There are 14 residues in the CDR3. Germline-derived CDR1 and CDR2 are SGHRS and YFSETQ. The CDR3 DNA sequence: TGCGCCAGCAGCCGGGACAGGGGGTCGGGAGGCTACACCTTC. It specifies CASSRDRGSGGYTF.

About this clone itself: Other DNA sequences in the same sample also yield this CDR3. The V call is TRBV7-2, the J call TRBJ1-1; TRBD1 aligns across 8 bases. CDR1 and CDR2 (germline): SGHTA, FQGNSA. There are 14 residues in the CDR3. After removal of 3 bases from V and 2 bases from J, the junction contained 2 bases not matched to a gene. The CDR3 region is CASSFGQGNTEAFF. CDR3 bases: TGTGCCAGCAGCTTTGGACAGGGCAACACTGAAGCTTTCTTT.